The T cell receptor (beta chain) described here comes from a study of cytomegalovirus exposure and HLA in healthy donors. The V end lost 0 bases, the J end lost 1 base, and 13 bases lay between the germline ends. The CDR3 extends over 17 amino acids. Per the germline V gene, CDR1 is LNHNV and CDR2 is YYDKDF (reference sequence). Both 60 Vbeta primers and 13 Jbeta primers went into the PCR. The data were produced by immunoSEQ multiplex PCR, yet TCRdb's version contains in-frame clones alone and is incomplete. The sample carries about 98,000 clones, more than 60% recorded once. Material for sequencing was PBMCs. The sequence derives from a man in his fifties or sixties in good health and CMV-seronegative. The chain carries TRBV15 and TRBJ1-5, with D hard to call. The DNA of the CDR3 is TGTGCCACCAGCAGAGATGTAGAGTCCTCCAGCAATCAGCCCCAGCATTTT. It codes for CATSRDVESSSNQPQHF.